The subject of this entry is one T cell receptor (beta chain). Per germline, CDR1 MNHEY and CDR2 SMNVEV (reference sequence). V dropped 2 bases and J dropped 6 bases, with 10 bases sitting between them. The CDR3 is 13 amino acids. The authors' processing: Estimation of nucleated cell counts was performed using reference gene primer amplification. Sequencing used immunoSEQ multiplex PCR; TCRdb keeps in-frame clones, though not all of them. Clone size and V and J calls were adopted from that table, with D and trimming inferred from the DNA. The sample carries 93,000 or so clones, under 90% recorded once. The record originates from a study of blood T cell repertoires in COVID-19.

The receptor's source is a human donor in a cohort sampled during active or convalescent COVID-19. Source material: peripheral blood. The rearrangement uses TRBV27 and TRBJ1-2, with D possibly matching TRBD1 (6 bases). This chain's CDR3 is CASSLGGTDGYTF. The CDR3 region has the DNA TGTGCCAGCAGTTTAGGGGGCACAGATGGCTACACCTTC.